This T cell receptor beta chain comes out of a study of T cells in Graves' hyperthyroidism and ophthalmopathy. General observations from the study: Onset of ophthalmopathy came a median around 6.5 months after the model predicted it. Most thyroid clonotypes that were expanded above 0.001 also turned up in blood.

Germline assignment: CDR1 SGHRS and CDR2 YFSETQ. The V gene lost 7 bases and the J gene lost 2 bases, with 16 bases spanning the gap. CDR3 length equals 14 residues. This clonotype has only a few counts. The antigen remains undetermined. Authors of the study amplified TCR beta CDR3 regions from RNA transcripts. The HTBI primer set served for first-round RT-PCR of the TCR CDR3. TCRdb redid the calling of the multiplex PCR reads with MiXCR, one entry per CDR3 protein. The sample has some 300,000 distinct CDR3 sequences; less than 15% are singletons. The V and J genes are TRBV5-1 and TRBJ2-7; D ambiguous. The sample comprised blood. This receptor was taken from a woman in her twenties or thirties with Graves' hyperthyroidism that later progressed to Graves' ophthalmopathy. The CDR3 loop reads CASSTGPVTYEQYF. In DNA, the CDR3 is TGCGCCAGCTCCACCGGACCCGTGACCTACGAGCAGTACTTC.